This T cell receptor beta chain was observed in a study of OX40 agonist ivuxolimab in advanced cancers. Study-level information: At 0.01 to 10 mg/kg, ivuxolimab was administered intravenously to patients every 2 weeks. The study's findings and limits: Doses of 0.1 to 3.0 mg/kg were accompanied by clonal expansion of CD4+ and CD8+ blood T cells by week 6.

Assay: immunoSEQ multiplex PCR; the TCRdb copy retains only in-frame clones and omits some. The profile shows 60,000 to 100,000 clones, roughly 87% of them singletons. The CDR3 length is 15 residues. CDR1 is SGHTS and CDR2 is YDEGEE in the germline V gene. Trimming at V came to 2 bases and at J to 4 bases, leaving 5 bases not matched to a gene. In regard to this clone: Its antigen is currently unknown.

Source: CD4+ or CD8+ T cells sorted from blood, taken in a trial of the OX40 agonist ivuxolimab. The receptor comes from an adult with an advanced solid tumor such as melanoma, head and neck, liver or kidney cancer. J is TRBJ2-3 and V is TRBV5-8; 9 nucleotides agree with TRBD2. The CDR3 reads CASSLAGGPPDTQYF. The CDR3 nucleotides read TGTGCCAGCAGCTTAGCGGGAGGCCCCCCAGATACGCAGTATTTT.